The 28 T cell receptor beta chains listed next were all sequenced from one sample in a study of shared clonotypes between healthy human individuals. Assay: immunoSEQ multiplex PCR; the TCRdb copy retains only in-frame clones and omits some. The table lists approximately 2.3 million clones, 85% to 95% of them singletons. Input material: naive CD4+ T cells from PBMCs. Specified subset: CD45RA+ positively selected. These TCRs come from a man in his late teens or twenties in good health. Some clones in this sample may be carry-over from other donors' samples.

A few counts support this clone. The chain employs TRBV18 and TRBJ1-1; D unresolved. CDR3 length: 15 residues. Between the trimmed V and J ends, which lost 2 bases and 1 base, there was a span of 11 bases. Per germline, CDR1 KGHSH and CDR2 LQKENI. DNA of the CDR3: TGTGCCAGCTCACCATTCGGGATTGAGAACACTGAAGCTTTCTTT. Translating gives CASSPFGIENTEAFF. The complete variable domain, with remaining parts taken from reference TRBV18 and TRBJ1-1, reads NAGVMQNPRHLVRRRGQEARLRCSPMKGHSHVYWYRQLPEEGLKFMVYLQKENIIDESGMPKERFSAEFPKEGPSILRIQQVVRGDSAAYFCASSPFGIENTEAFFGQGTRLTVV.

The chain joins TRBV2 to TRBJ2-4; the D gene is possibly TRBD1 (5 bases). This CDR3 has 14 amino acids. The V gene lost 2 bases and the J gene lost 6 bases, with 11 bases spanning the gap. Germline values: CDR1 SNHLY, CDR2 FYNNEI. CDR3 in amino acids: CASSENPQGNIQYF. The CDR3 DNA reads as TGTGCCAGCAGTGAAAACCCTCAGGGAAACATTCAGTACTTC. Combining the CDR3 with reference TRBV2 and TRBJ2-4 gives the whole variable domain EPEVTQTPSHQVTQMGQEVILRCVPISNHLYFYWYRQILGQKVEFLVSFYNNEISEKSEIFDDQFSVERPDGSNFTLKIRSTKLEDSAMYFCASSENPQGNIQYFGAGTRLSVL.

CDR3 loop: CASSLPYNEQFF. CDR3 coding DNA: TGCGCCAGCAGCTTGCCCTACAATGAGCAGTTCTTC. The J gene is TRBJ2-1, the V gene TRBV5-1; unclear D gene. The ends were cut back, 1 base at V and 2 bases at J, with 1 base in the middle. The length of the CDR3 is 12 residues. Germline CDR1 reads SGHRS; CDR2 reads YFSETQ.

V and J are TRBV7-9 and TRBJ2-3; D is possibly TRBD2 (6 bases). The CDR3 is 15 residues long. Trimming removed 6 bases from V and 4 bases from J, with 17 bases in between. Per the germline V gene, CDR1 is SEHNR and CDR2 is FQNEAQ (reference sequence). The CDR3 protein is CASRVIRGSADTQYF. In DNA, the CDR3 is TGTGCCAGCAGGGTAATACGGGGGAGCGCAGATACGCAGTATTTT.

CDR3 DNA: TGTGCCAGCAGTTACTCGATTGTGGGATCTGGAACTGAAGCTTTCTTT. It encodes CASSYSIVGSGTEAFF. The chain recombines TRBV6-5 with TRBJ1-1; D not resolved. The CDR3 totals 16 residues. The germline gives CDR1 MNHEY, CDR2 SVGAGI. V was shortened by 0 bases and J by 5 bases, with 16 bases between the two germline ends.

This sequence joins TRBV7-9 and TRBJ2-7; the D is unclear. V lost 5 bases and J lost 5, with 10 bases in between. Germline lookup yields CDR1 SEHNR and CDR2 FQNEAQ (reference sequence). The CDR3 runs 12 residues. As DNA, the CDR3 is TGTGCCAGCAGCAGGTCATCTGACGAGCAGTACTTC. This sequence encodes CASSRSSDEQYF.

The chain joins TRBV7-3 to TRBJ2-5; D is perhaps TRBD1 (7 bases). V was shortened by 1 base and J by 2 bases, with 11 bases between the two germline ends. In germline, CDR1 is SGHTA, CDR2 FQGTGA. CDR3 length: 15 residues. The CDR3 DNA reads as TGTGCCAGCAGCTTAAATCCAGGGGGGCAAGAGACCCAGTACTTC. This gives the protein CASSLNPGGQETQYF.

Comments on this clone: The sample has other DNA sequences that encode this CDR3 too. The chain carries TRBV5-1 and TRBJ2-7; possibly TRBD1 or TRBD2 for D (5 bases each). CDR3 length: 13 amino acids. V dropped 4 bases and J dropped 3 bases, with 11 bases sitting between them. Germline V gene data show CDR1 as SGHRS and CDR2 as YFSETQ. The CDR3 region is CASSRDGNYEQYF. CDR3 DNA sequence: TGCGCCAGCAGCCGGGACGGAAACTACGAGCAGTACTTC.

The chain uses TRBV4-1 and TRBJ2-7; D is ambiguous. Trimming pared 2 bases from V and 4 bases from J, leaving 3 bases between. Germline CDR1 is MGHRA and CDR2 is YSYEKL. The CDR3 covers 11 residues. Written as DNA, the CDR3 is TGCGCCAGCAGCCAACATTACGAGCAGTACTTC. This translates into CASSQHYEQYF.

This chain connects TRBV7-2 to TRBJ2-5; maybe TRBD2 (5 bases). V lost 5 bases, J lost 4 bases, and 11 bases lay in between. Germline CDR1 is SGHTA and CDR2 is FQGNSA. This CDR3 region has 13 residues. CDR3 in amino acids: CASSTDWGETQYF. The CDR3 DNA sequence: TGTGCCAGCAGCACGGACTGGGGAGAGACCCAGTACTTC.

The chain is built from TRBV28 and TRBJ2-3, with D tentatively TRBD2 (6 bases). This CDR3 contains 15 residues. With 4 bases removed from V and 1 base from J, the gap between germline ends came to 12 bases. The germline V gene encodes CDR1 MDHEN and CDR2 SYDVKM. CDR3 sequence (DNA): TGTGCCAGCAGTTCATGGCGGGGACGCACAGATACGCAGTATTTT. Residues: CASSSWRGRTDTQYF.

Here the CDR3 reads CATLGLAGRRSNEQFF. CDR3 nucleotide sequence: TGTGCCACCCTAGGACTAGCGGGGCGAAGGTCCAATGAGCAGTTCTTC. This sequence joins TRBV28 and TRBJ2-1; 12 positions agree with TRBD2. Trimming cost V 10 bases and J 6 bases; bases outside gene matches: 13. This CDR3 region has 16 residues. Germline CDR1 and CDR2: MDHEN and SYDVKM.

The sample holds a few counts of this clone. The chain recombines TRBV28 with TRBJ1-1; D remains unclear. Germline V CDR1 and CDR2: MDHEN, SYDVKM. V lost 5 bases and J lost 2, with 12 bases in between. The CDR3 has 14 amino acids. In DNA form, the CDR3 reads TGTGCCAGCAGTCTGCGTTACCTAAACACTGAAGCTTTCTTT. Encoded protein: CASSLRYLNTEAFF.

This clone was observed once. CDR3 sequence (DNA): TGCGCCAGCAGCCCTTTCTCGGGGTACGAGCAGTTCTTC. It translates to CASSPFSGYEQFF. V is TRBV5-1 and J is TRBJ2-1, with D maybe TRBD2 (5 bases). The CDR3 is 13 amino acids. CDR1 and CDR2 from the germline V gene are SGHRS and YFSETQ. Trimming took off 4 bases at V and 10 bases at J, with 15 bases between the two ends.

The chain links TRBV7-9 to TRBJ1-1; a possible D gene is TRBD1 (5 bases). The CDR3 has 15 amino acids. The V and J ends lost 5 bases and 0 bases respectively, with 13 bases between them. Germline V gene data show CDR1 as SEHNR and CDR2 as FQNEAQ (reference sequence). The CDR3 spells CASSATGRMNTEAFF. The CDR3 nucleotides are TGTGCCAGCAGCGCCACGGGACGGATGAACACTGAAGCTTTCTTT. The full variable domain, in which reference TRBV7-9 and TRBJ1-1 provide the parts outside the CDR3, is DTGVSQNPRHKITKRGQNVTFRCDPISEHNRLYWYRQTLGQGPEFLTYFQNEAQLEKSRLLSDRFSAERPKGSFSTLEIQRTEQGDSAMYLCASSATGRMNTEAFFGQGTRLTVV.

The V call is TRBV11-3, the J call TRBJ2-1; no reliable D call. V gave up 2 bases and J gave up 3 bases, with 5 bases separating them. The germline CDR1 and CDR2 sequences are SGHNT and YENEEA. This CDR3 contains 13 residues. The CDR3 loop reads CASSLTRYNEQFF. DNA for the CDR3: TGTGCCAGCAGCTTAACCCGCTACAATGAGCAGTTCTTC.

The V call is TRBV7-2, the J call TRBJ1-2; 7 bases map to TRBD1. Germline CDR1 and CDR2: SGHTA and FQGNSA. The V and J ends lost 1 base and 3 bases, in that order; junction bases with no gene match: 5. This CDR3 spans 15 amino acids. Here the CDR3 DNA reads TGTGCCAGCAGCTTAGGGTTGGGGACAGACTATGGCTACACCTTC. Its protein product is CASSLGLGTDYGYTF.

This chain uses TRBV11-2 with TRBJ1-3; D uncertain. CDR3 length: 13 amino acids. Trimming shortened V by 1 base and J by 5 bases, and 6 bases separated the two germline ends. Germline CDR1 reads SGHAT; CDR2 reads FQNNGV. The DNA for the CDR3 is TGTGCCAGCAGCTTAGGAACACGAAACACCATATATTTT. Protein product: CASSLGTRNTIYF.

V is TRBV5-3 and J is TRBJ2-7, with 13 bases aligning to TRBD2. TRBV5-3 is filed as an ORF, its function uncertain. V lost 4 bases to trimming and J lost 1 base; unmatched junction nucleotides: 23. The CDR3 has 22 residues. CDR3 amino acids: CARSPGGGQNTSGRELSYEQYF. CDR3 DNA sequence: TGTGCCAGAAGCCCCGGAGGGGGACAGAATACTAGCGGGAGGGAACTTTCCTACGAGCAGTACTTC.

The gene calls are TRBV25-1 and TRBJ2-7, with D possibly TRBD2 on 5 matching bases. V lost 2 bases and J 4 bases, leaving 12 bases between the germline ends. The CDR3 is 14 amino acids. Per germline, CDR1 MGHDK and CDR2 SYGVNS. The CDR3, as DNA: TGTGCCAGCAGTGAACGAGGCCGAGGGTACGAGCAGTACTTC. Protein product: CASSERGRGYEQYF.

J is TRBJ2-3 and V is TRBV11-3; D gene uncertain. The CDR3 has 15 amino acids. Per the germline V gene, CDR1 is SGHNT and CDR2 is YENEEA. V was pared by 1 base and J by 0 bases, with 8 bases between. CDR3 in DNA: TGTGCCAGCAGCTTAGGCAGCGTAAGCACAGATACGCAGTATTTT. It specifies CASSLGSVSTDTQYF.

The CDR3 sequence: CASSRGAWTGELFF. DNA of the CDR3: TGTGCCAGCAGCCGGGGGGCTTGGACCGGGGAGCTGTTTTTT. This sequence joins TRBV28 and TRBJ2-2, with D possibly being TRBD2 (7 bases). V lost 6 bases, J lost 5 bases, and 13 bases lay in between. Germline lookup yields CDR1 MDHEN and CDR2 SYDVKM. The CDR3 consists of 14 residues.

The chain joins TRBV7-9 to TRBJ1-1; 8 bases match TRBD1. This CDR3 spans 12 amino acids. CDR1 and CDR2 (germline): SEHNR, FQNEAQ (reference sequence). The V and J ends lost 5 bases and 11 bases, in that order; junction bases with no gene match: 7. The CDR3 region is CASSPQGGKAFF. The CDR3 DNA reads TGTGCCAGCAGCCCACAGGGGGGTAAGGCTTTCTTT.

The chain recombines TRBV9 with TRBJ2-7; D is unclear. Trimming pared 0 bases from V and 3 bases from J, leaving 4 bases between. Germline V CDR1 and CDR2: SGDLS, YYNGEE. CDR3 length: 12 residues. This CDR3 is CASSVGYYEQYF. CDR3 sequence (DNA): TGTGCCAGCAGCGTAGGGTACTACGAGCAGTACTTC.

The chain couples TRBV9 to TRBJ2-3; the match to TRBD2 covers 7 bases. Germline-derived CDR1 and CDR2 are SGDLS and YYNGEE. The V gene end was trimmed by 6 bases and the J gene end by 3 bases; junction bases not matched to a gene: 10. The CDR3 length is 15 residues. The CDR3 DNA follows: TGTGCCAGCACCCGCGGTGGGGGGGGAACAGATACGCAGTATTTT. Residues: CASTRGGGGTDTQYF.

The chain uses TRBV5-6 and TRBJ1-3; D is perhaps TRBD1 (5 bases). Trimming cost V 3 bases and J 0 bases, with 7 bases left between them. Germline CDR1 reads SGHDT; CDR2 reads YYEEEE. The length of the CDR3 is 14 residues. The CDR3 region has the DNA TGTGCCAGCAGCTGGGGGGTCTCTGGAAACACCATATATTTT. This translates into CASSWGVSGNTIYF.

This chain uses TRBV7-2 with TRBJ1-1; TRBD1 is a possible D gene (6 bases). Per germline, CDR1 SGHTA and CDR2 FQGNSA. V was clipped by 5 bases and J by 7 bases, with 23 bases between them. The CDR3 contains 16 residues. CDR3 sequence reads: CASSLTLTGGPNEAFF. CDR3 nucleotide sequence: TGTGCCAGCAGCCTGACCCTGACAGGAGGCCCGAATGAAGCTTTCTTT.

This clone has a single count. This rearrangement joins TRBV2 to TRBJ1-6; D remains unclear. The ends were cut back, 6 bases at V and 5 bases at J, with 11 bases in the middle. The CDR3 spans 14 residues. Per the germline V gene, CDR1 is SNHLY and CDR2 is FYNNEI. The CDR3, as DNA: TGTGCCAGCAGGATCACACAAGATAATTCACCCCTCCACTTT. Residues: CASRITQDNSPLHF.